A selection of T cell receptor beta chains follows, all from one sample in a study of cytomegalovirus exposure and HLA in healthy donors. Here immunoSEQ multiplex PCR was the method, and the copy in TCRdb shows in-frame clones only, minus some. The table shows about 180,000 clones, with about 69% occurring only once. Specimen: PBMCs. These receptors were obtained from a male donor in good health and CMV-seronegative. CDR3s include the opening cysteine and the closing phenylalanine or tryptophan. Each record gives: J gene, clone size, V gene, D gene, CDR3 DNA, CDR3 protein. D genes are given only for firm matches. Only some rows state a clone size, as once, few, many or a class for expanded clones.

>TRBJ1-2|.|TRBV28|TRBD1
TGTGCCAGCAGTTTCCTACAGGGGAAAGGCACCTTC
CASSFLQGKGTF
>TRBJ1-5|once|TRBV11-2|.
TGTGCCAGCAGCCCAATGGGGGCTAATCAGCCCCAGCATTTT
CASSPMGANQPQHF
>TRBJ1-3|.|TRBV18|.
TGTGCCAGCTCACCATCGACAGGCCCGGGGGGAAACACCATATATTTT
CASSPSTGPGGNTIYF
>TRBJ2-3|.|TRBV28|TRBD2
TGTGCCAGCAGAATAGCGGGGGGAAGGACAGATACGCAGTATTTT
CASRIAGGRTDTQYF
>TRBJ1-1|.|TRBV9|TRBD1
TGTGCCAGCAAGGGGGCAGGCACTGAAGCTTTCTTT
CASKGAGTEAFF
>TRBJ1-5|.|TRBV27|.
TGTGCCAGCAGTTTACGGAGGGGCAATCAGCCCCAGCATTTT
CASSLRRGNQPQHF
>TRBJ1-5|.|TRBV9|.
TGTGCCAGCAGCGCCAGGGGCGGGAGCAATCAGCCCCAGCATTTT
CASSARGGSNQPQHF
>TRBJ1-6|.|TRBV18|.
TGTGCCAGCTCACCGGAGACGGATTCACCCCTCCACTTT
CASSPETDSPLHF
>TRBJ1-5|few|TRBV30|.
TGTGCCTGGAGTTCAGGGAATCAGCCCCAGCATTTT
CAWSSGNQPQHF
>TRBJ2-5|.|TRBV2|.
TGTGCCAGCGAGGAGACCCAGTACTTC
CASEETQYF
>TRBJ1-3|.|TRBV10-3|.
TGTGCCATCCTTGGAAACACCATATATTTT
CAILGNTIYF
>TRBJ1-3|.|TRBV9|.
TGTGCCAGCAGCGTACAGGACATCGGAAACACCATATATTTT
CASSVQDIGNTIYF
>TRBJ2-3|few|TRBV30|.
TGTGCCTGGAGTGTACTCAGGTTCGCTAGCACAGATACGCAGTATTTT
CAWSVLRFASTDTQYF
>TRBJ1-2|.|TRBV27|TRBD1
TGTGCCAGCAGAACGACAGGGACTGTCTATGGCTACACCTTC
CASRTTGTVYGYTF
>TRBJ1-5|.|TRBV28|.
TGTGCCAGCAGTTTAGACAGCCTTGGCTCTCAGCCCCAGCATTTT
CASSLDSLGSQPQHF
>TRBJ1-2|.|TRBV30|TRBD1
TGTGCCTGGAGTGGACAGGGTTATGGCTACACCTTC
CAWSGQGYGYTF
>TRBJ2-5|.|TRBV9|.
TGTGCCAGCAGCGTAGGAGCCAGGGAAGAGACCCAGTACTTC
CASSVGAREETQYF
>TRBJ2-7|.|TRBV28|.
TGTGCCAGCAGTCCTCCCGCGACAGGCACTGGCTACGAGCAGTACTTC
CASSPPATGTGYEQYF
>TRBJ1-1|few|TRBV28|.
TGTGCCAGCAGTCCGACAGGTGAGAACACTGAAGCTTTCTTT
CASSPTGENTEAFF
>TRBJ2-6|once|TRBV15|TRBD2
TGTGCCACCAGCGAGGGGAGGGGAGGACGCAGGAGCTCTGGGGCCAACGTCCTGACTTTC
CATSEGRGGRRSSGANVLTF
>TRBJ2-5|few|TRBV5-1|TRBD1
TGCGCCAGCAGCCAGGGGACAGGGGCCGAGACCCAGTACTTC
CASSQGTGAETQYF
>TRBJ2-5|.|TRBV5-8|.
TGTGCCAGCAGCTTGGTCGAGGAGACCCAGTACTTC
CASSLVEETQYF
>TRBJ2-2|.|TRBV30|TRBD2
TGTGCCTGGAGGATGGCGGGAGGCAACACCGGGGAGCTGTTTTTT
CAWRMAGGNTGELFF
>TRBJ2-1|.|TRBV6-5|TRBD1
TGTGCCAGCAGATCTGCCGGGACAGAGGCCAATGAGCAGTTCTTC
CASRSAGTEANEQFF
>TRBJ2-7|.|TRBV5-5|.
TGTGCCAGCAGCCCACTTCCTCCTCCGACAGGGAGGTACGAGCAGTACTTC
CASSPLPPPTGRYEQYF
>TRBJ1-1|medium-sized|TRBV30|.
TGTGCCTGGACCAGGACAGTTGAAGCTTTCTTT
CAWTRTVEAFF